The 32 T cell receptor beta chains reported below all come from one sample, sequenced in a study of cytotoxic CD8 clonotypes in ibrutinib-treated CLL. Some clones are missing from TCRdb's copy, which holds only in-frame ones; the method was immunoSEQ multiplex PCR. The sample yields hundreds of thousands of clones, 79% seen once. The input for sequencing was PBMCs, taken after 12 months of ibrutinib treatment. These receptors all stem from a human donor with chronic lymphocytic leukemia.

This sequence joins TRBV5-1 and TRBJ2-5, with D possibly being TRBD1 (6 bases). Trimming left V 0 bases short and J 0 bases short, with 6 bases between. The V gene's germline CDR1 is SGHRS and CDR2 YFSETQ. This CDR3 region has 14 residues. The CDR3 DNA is TGCGCCAGCAGCTTGGGGACAGACCAAGAGACCCAGTACTTC. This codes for CASSLGTDQETQYF.

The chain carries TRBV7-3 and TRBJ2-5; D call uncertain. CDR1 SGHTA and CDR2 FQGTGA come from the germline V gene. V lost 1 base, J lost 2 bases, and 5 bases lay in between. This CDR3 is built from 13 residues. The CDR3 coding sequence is TGTGCCAGCAGCTTAAGCCCTCAAGAGACCCAGTACTTC. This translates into CASSLSPQETQYF.

CDR3 DNA sequence: TGTGCCAGCAGCCCGCTTGGGGGGGAGGAGGATGAGCAGTTCTTC. It is translated as CASSPLGGEEDEQFF. The chain has TRBV5-6 and TRBJ2-1, with TRBD2 identical over 7 bases. This CDR3 has 15 residues. Germline V lookup: CDR1 SGHDT, CDR2 YYEEEE. The ends lost 4 bases at V and 8 bases at J; junction bases unmatched: 12.

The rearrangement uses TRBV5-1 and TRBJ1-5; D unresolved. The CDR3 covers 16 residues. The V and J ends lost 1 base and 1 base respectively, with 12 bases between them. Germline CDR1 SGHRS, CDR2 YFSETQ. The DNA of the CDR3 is TGCGCCAGCAGCTTGAGAGCACGGGAAAGCAATCAGCCCCAGCATTTT. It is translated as CASSLRARESNQPQHF.

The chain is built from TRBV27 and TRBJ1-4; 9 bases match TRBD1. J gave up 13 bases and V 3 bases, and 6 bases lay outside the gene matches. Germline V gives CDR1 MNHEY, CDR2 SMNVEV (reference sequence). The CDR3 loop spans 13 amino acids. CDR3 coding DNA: TGTGCCAGCAGTTTGACAGGGGGGATTGGACTGTTTTTT. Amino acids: CASSLTGGIGLFF. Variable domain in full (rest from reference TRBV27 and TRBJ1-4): EAQVTQNPRYLITVTGKKLTVTCSQNMNHEYMSWYRQDPGLGLRQIYYSMNVEVTDKGDVPEGYKVSRKEKRNFPLILESPSPNQTSLYFCASSLTGGIGLFFGSGTQLSVL.

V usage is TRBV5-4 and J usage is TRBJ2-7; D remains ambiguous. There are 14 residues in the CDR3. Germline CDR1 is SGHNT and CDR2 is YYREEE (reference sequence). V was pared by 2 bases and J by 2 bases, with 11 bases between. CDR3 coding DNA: TGTGCCAGCAGCTTAAGCGTTGGGGCCTACGAGCAGTACTTC. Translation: CASSLSVGAYEQYF.

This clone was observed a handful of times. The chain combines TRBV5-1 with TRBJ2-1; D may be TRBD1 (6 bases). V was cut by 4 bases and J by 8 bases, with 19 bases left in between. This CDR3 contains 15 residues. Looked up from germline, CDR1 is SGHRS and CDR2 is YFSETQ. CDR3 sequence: CASSPGQAGVDEQFF. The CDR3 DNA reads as TGCGCCAGCAGCCCGGGCCAGGCAGGGGTCGATGAGCAGTTCTTC.

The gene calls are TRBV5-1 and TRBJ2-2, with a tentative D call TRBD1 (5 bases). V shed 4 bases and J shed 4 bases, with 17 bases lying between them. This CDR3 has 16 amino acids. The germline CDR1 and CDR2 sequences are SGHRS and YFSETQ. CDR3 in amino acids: CASSPNPGRITGELFF. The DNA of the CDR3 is TGCGCCAGCAGCCCAAATCCAGGGCGGATCACCGGGGAGCTGTTTTTT.

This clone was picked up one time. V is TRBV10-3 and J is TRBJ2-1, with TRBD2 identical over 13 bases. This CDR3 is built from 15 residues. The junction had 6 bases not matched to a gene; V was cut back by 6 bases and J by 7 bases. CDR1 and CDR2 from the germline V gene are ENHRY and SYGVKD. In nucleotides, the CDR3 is TGTGCCATCAGCGGACTAGCGGGAGTTCAAAATGAGCAGTTCTTC. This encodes CAISGLAGVQNEQFF.

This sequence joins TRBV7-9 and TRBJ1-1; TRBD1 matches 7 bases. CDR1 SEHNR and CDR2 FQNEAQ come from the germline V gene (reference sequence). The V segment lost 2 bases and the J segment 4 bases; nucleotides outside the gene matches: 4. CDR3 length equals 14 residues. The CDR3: CASSLLQGSTEAFF. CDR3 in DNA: TGTGCCAGCAGCTTACTACAGGGGAGCACTGAAGCTTTCTTT.

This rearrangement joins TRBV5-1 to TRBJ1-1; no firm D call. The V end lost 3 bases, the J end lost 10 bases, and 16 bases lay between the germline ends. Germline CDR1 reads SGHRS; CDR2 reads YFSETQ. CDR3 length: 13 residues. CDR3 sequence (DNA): TGCGCCAGCAGCTCCACTGACACGACGGGAGCTTTCTTT. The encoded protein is CASSSTDTTGAFF.

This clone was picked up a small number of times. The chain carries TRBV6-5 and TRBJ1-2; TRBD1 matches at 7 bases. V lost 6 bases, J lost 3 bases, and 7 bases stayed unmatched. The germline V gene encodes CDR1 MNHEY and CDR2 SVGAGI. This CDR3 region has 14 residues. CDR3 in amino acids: CASSVWQGDYGYTF. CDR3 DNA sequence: TGTGCCAGCAGCGTGTGGCAGGGGGACTATGGCTACACCTTC.

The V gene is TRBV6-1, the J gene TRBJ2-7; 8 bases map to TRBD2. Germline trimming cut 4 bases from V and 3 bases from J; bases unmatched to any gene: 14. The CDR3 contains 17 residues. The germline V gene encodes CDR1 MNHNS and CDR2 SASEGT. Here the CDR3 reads CASSAGGGAGVGYEQYF. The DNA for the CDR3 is TGTGCCAGCAGTGCGGGGGGGGGAGCGGGAGTGGGCTACGAGCAGTACTTC.

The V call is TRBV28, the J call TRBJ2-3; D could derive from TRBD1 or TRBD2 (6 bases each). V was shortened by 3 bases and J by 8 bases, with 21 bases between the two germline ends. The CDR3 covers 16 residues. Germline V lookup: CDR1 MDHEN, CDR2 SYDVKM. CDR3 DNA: TGTGCCAGCAGTTTTGAGGGGGGCACCCCCCCGCTTACGCAGTATTTT. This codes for CASSFEGGTPPLTQYF. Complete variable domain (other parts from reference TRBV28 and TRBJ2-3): DVKVTQSSRYLVKRTGEKVFLECVQDMDHENMFWYRQDPGLGLRLIYFSYDVKMKEKGDIPEGYSVSREKKERFSLILESASTNQTSMYLCASSFEGGTPPLTQYFGPGTRLTVL.

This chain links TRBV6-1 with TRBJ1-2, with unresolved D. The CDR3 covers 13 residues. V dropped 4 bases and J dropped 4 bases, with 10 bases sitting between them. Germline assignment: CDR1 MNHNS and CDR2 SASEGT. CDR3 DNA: TGTGCCAGCAGTGCCGGGGATTTCTATGGCTACACCTTC. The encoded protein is CASSAGDFYGYTF.

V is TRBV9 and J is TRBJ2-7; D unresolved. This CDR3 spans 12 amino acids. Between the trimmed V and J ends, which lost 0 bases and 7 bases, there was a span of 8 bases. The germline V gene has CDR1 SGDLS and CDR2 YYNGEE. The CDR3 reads CASSVVPWEQYF. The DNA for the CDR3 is TGTGCCAGCAGCGTAGTCCCTTGGGAGCAGTACTTC.

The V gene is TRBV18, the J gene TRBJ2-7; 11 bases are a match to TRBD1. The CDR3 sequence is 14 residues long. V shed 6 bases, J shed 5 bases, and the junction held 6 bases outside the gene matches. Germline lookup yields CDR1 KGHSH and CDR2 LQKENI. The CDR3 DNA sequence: TGTGCCAGCTCCCTGTCGGACAGGGGGCACGAGCAGTACTTC. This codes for CASSLSDRGHEQYF.

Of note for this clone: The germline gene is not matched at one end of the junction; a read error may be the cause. CDR3 amino acids: CASSQPGHYEQYF. DNA of the CDR3: TGTGCCAGCAGCCAGCCGGGACACTACGAGCAGTACTTC. The chain combines TRBV10-2 with TRBJ2-7, with D perhaps matching TRBD1 (6 bases). The CDR3 runs 13 residues. The germline V gene has CDR1 WSHSY and CDR2 SAAADI.

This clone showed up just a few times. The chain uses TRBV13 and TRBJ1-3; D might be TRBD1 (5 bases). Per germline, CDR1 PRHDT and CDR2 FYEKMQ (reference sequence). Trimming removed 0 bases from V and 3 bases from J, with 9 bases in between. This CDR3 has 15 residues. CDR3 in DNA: TGTGCCAGCAGCTTAGGGACAGACAGTGGAAACACCATATATTTT. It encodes CASSLGTDSGNTIYF.

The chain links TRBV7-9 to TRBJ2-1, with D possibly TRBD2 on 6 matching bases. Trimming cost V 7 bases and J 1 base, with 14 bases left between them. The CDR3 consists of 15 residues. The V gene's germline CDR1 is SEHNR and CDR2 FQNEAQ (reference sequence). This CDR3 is CASISFSGSYNEQFF. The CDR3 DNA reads TGTGCCAGCATCTCTTTTAGCGGTTCCTACAATGAGCAGTTCTTC.

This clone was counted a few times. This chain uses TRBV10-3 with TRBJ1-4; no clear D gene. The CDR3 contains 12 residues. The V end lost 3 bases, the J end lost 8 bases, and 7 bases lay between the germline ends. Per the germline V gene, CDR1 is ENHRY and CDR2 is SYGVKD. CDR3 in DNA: TGTGCCATCAGTGACACCCCAGAAAAACTGTTTTTT. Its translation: CAISDTPEKLFF.

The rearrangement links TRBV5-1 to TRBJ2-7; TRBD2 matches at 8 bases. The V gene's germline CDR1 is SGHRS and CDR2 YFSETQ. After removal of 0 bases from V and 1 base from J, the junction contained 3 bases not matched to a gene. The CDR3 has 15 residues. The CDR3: CASSLAPGGSYEQYF. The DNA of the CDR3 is TGCGCCAGCAGCTTGGCCCCGGGGGGGTCCTACGAGCAGTACTTC. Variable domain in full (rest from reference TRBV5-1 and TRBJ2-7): KAGVTQTPRYLIKTRGQQVTLSCSPISGHRSVSWYQQTPGQGLQFLFEYFSETQRNKGNFPGRFSGRQFSNSRSEMNVSTLELGDSALYLCASSLAPGGSYEQYFGPGTRLTVT.

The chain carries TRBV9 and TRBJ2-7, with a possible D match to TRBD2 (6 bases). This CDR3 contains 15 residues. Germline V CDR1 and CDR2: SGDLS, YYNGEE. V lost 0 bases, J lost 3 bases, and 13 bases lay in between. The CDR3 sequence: CASSVGGGVLYEQYF. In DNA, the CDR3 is TGTGCCAGCAGCGTAGGAGGAGGGGTACTCTACGAGCAGTACTTC. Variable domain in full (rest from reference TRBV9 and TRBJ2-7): DSGVTQTPKHLITATGQRVTLRCSPRSGDLSVYWYQQSLDQGLQFLIQYYNGEERAKGNILERFSAQQFPDLHSELNLSSLELGDSALYFCASSVGGGVLYEQYFGPGTRLTVT.

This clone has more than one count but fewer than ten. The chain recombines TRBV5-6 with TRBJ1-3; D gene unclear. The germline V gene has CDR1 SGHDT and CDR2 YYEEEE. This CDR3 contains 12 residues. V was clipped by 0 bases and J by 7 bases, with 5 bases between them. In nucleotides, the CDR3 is TGTGCCAGCAGCTTGGATCTGAACACCATATATTTT. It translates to CASSLDLNTIYF.

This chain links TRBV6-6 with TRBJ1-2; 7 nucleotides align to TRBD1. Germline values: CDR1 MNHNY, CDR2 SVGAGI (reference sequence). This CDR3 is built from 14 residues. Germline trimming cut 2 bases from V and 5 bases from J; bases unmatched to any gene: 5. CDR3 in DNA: TGTGCCAGCAGTTACCTCGACAGGGCTTATGGCTACACCTTC. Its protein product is CASSYLDRAYGYTF.

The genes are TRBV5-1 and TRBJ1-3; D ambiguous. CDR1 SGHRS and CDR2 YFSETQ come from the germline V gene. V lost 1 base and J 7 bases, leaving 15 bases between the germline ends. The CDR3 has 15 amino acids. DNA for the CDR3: TGCGCCAGCAGCTTGTTCGGCAGTCCAGGTAACACCATATATTTT. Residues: CASSLFGSPGNTIYF.

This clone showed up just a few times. The CDR3: CASSLGSNTEAFF. The CDR3 nucleotides are TGTGCCAGCAGCTTAGGTTCGAACACTGAAGCTTTCTTT. The chain couples TRBV7-3 to TRBJ1-1; D ambiguous. CDR1 and CDR2 from the germline V gene are SGHTA and FQGTGA. With 2 bases removed from V and 1 base from J, the gap between germline ends came to 5 bases. The CDR3 is made up of 13 amino acids.

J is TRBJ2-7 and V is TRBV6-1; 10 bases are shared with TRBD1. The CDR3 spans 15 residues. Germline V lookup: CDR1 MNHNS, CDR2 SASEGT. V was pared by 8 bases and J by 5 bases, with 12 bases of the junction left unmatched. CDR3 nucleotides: TGTGCCAGCGCGGGTCGGTCCGGGACAGGGGACGAGCAGTACTTC. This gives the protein CASAGRSGTGDEQYF.

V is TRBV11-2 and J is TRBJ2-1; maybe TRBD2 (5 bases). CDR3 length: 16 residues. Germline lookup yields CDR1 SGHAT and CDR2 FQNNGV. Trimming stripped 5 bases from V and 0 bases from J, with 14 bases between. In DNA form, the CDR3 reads TGTGCCAGCAGCCACAAAACGACTATCTCCTACAATGAGCAGTTCTTC. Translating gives CASSHKTTISYNEQFF.

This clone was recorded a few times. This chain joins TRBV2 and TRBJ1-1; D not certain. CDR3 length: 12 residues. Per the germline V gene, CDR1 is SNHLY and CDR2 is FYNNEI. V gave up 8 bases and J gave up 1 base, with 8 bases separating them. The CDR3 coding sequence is TGTGCCAGCCGACGGGAGAACACTGAAGCTTTCTTT. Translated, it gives CASRRENTEAFF.

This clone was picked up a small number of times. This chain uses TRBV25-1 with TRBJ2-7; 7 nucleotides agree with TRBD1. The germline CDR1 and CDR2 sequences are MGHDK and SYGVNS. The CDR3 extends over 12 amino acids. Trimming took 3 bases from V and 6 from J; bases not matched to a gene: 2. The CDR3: CASSETGTEQYF. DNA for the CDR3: TGTGCCAGCAGTGAGACAGGGACCGAGCAGTACTTC.

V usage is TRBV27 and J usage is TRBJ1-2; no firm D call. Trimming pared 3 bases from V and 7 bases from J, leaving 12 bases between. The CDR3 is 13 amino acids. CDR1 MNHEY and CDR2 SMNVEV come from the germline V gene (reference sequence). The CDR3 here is CASSLKGVIGYTF. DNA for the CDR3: TGTGCCAGCAGTTTGAAGGGAGTGATTGGCTACACCTTC.